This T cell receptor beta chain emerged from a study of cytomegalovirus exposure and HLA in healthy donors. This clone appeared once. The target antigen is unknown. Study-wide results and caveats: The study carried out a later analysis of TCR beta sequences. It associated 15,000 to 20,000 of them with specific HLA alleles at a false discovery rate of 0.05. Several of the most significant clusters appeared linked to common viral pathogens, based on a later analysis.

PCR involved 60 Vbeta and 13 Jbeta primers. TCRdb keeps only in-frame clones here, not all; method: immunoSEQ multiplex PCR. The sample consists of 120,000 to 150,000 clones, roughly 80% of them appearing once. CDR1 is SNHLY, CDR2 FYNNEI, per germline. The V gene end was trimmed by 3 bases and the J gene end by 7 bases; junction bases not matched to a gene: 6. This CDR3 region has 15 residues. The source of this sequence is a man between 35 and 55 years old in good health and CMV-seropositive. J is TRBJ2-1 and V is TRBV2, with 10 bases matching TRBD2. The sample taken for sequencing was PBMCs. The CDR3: CASSDLAGVDNEQFF. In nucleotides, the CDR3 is TGTGCCAGCAGTGATCTAGCGGGAGTCGATAATGAGCAGTTCTTC. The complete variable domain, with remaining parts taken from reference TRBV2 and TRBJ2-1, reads EPEVTQTPSHQVTQMGQEVILRCVPISNHLYFYWYRQILGQKVEFLVSFYNNEISEKSEIFDDQFSVERPDGSNFTLKIRSTKLEDSAMYFCASSDLAGVDNEQFFGPGTRLTVL.